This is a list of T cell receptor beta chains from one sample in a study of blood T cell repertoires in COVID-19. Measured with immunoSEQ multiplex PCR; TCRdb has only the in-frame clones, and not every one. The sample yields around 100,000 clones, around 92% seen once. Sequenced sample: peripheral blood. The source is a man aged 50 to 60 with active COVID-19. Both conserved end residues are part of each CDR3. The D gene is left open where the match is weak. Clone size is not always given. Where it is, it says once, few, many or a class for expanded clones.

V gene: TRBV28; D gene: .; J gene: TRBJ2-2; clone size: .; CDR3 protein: CASSINGELFF; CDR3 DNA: TGTGCCAGCAGTATTAACGGGGAGCTGTTTTTT
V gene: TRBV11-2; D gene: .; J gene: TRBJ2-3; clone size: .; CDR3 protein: CASSTASGPQADTQYF; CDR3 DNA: TGTGCCAGCAGCACCGCCAGCGGTCCCCAGGCAGATACGCAGTATTTT
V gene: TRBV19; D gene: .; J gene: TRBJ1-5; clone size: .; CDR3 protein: CASGQSGSNQPQHF; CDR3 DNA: TGTGCCAGCGGACAGTCGGGCAGCAATCAGCCCCAGCATTTT
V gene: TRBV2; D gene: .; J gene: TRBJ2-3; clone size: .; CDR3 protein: CATTRGGKYTDTQYF; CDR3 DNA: TGTGCCACCACCAGGGGAGGGAAGTACACAGATACGCAGTATTTT
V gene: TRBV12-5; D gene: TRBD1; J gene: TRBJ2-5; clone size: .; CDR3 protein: CASGMGDSREETQYF; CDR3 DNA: TGTGCTAGTGGCATGGGGGACAGTAGGGAAGAGACCCAGTACTTC
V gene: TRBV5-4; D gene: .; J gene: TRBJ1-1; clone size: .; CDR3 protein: CASSIAGVNTEAFF; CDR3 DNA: TGTGCCAGCAGCATAGCGGGGGTCAACACTGAAGCTTTCTTT
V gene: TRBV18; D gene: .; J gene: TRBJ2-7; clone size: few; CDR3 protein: CASSPMTSSYEQYF; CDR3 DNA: TGTGCCAGCTCACCAATGACAAGCTCCTACGAGCAGTACTTC
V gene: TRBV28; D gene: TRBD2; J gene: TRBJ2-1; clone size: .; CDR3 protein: CASSLFGTSGRNEQFF; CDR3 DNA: TGTGCCAGCAGTTTATTCGGGACTAGCGGGAGAAATGAGCAGTTCTTC
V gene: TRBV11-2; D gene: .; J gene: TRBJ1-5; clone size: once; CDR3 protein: CASSLYRGAKRDDQPQHF; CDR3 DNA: TGTGCCAGCAGCTTATACCGGGGGGCTAAAAGGGACGATCAGCCCCAGCATTTT
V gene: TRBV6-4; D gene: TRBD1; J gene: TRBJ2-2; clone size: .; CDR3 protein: CASRVTGDTGELFF; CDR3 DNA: TGTGCCAGCAGGGTGACAGGGGACACCGGGGAGCTGTTTTTT
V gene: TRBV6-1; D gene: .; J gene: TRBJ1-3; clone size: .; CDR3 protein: CASSDSTWATRPNTIYF; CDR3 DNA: TGTGCCAGCAGTGATTCCACCTGGGCCACCCGACCGAACACCATATATTTT
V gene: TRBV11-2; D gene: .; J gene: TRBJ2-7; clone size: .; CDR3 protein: CASSSTGTYEQYF; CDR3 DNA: TGTGCCAGCAGCTCCACCGGGACCTACGAGCAGTACTTC
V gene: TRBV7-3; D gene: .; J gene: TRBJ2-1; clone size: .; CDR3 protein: CASSPGTGYNEQFF; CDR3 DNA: TGTGCCAGCAGCCCCGGGACTGGATACAATGAGCAGTTCTTC
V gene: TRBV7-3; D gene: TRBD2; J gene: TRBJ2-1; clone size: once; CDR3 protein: CASSLYSREGPYNEQFF; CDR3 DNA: TGTGCCAGCAGCCTATATAGCCGGGAGGGGCCATACAATGAGCAGTTCTTC
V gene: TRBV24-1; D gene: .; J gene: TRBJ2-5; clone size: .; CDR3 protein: CATSTSGTQYF; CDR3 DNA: TGTGCCACCAGTACTAGTGGGACCCAGTACTTC
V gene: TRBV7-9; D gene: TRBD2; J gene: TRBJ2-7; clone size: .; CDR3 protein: CASSSLGTSGRASYEQYF; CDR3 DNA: TGTGCCAGCAGTTCTTTGGGGACTAGCGGGAGGGCCTCCTACGAGCAGTACTTC
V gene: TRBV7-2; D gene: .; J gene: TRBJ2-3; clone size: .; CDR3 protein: CASSLRGQYF; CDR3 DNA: TGTGCCAGCAGCTTAAGGGGGCAGTATTTT
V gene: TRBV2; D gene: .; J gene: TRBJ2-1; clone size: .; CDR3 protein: CASSARGRGYEQFF; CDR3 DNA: TGTGCCAGCAGTGCTAGGGGGAGAGGCTATGAGCAGTTCTTC
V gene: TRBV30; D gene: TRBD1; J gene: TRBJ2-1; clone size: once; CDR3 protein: CAWKADRGNEQFF; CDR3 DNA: TGTGCCTGGAAGGCGGACAGGGGCAATGAGCAGTTCTTC
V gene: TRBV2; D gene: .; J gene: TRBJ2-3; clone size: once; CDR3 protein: CASRADLGTQYF; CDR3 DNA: TGTGCCAGCAGGGCCGACTTGGGTACGCAGTATTTT
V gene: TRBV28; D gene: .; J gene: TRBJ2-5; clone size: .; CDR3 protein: CASSTGGGAPGETQYF; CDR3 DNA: TGTGCCAGCAGTACTGGTGGGGGGGCTCCGGGAGAGACCCAGTACTTC
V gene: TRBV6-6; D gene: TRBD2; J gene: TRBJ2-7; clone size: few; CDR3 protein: CASRPTSVSSYEQYF; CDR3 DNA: TGTGCCAGCAGACCCACTAGCGTTAGCTCCTACGAGCAGTACTTC
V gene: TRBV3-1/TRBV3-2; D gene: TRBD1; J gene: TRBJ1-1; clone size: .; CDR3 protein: CASSPGTVNTEAFF; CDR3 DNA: TGTGCCAGCAGCCCCGGGACAGTGAACACTGAAGCTTTCTTT
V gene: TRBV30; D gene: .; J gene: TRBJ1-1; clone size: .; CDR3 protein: CAWSALWMGPEAFF; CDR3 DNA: TGTGCCTGGAGTGCCCTCTGGATGGGCCCTGAAGCTTTCTTT
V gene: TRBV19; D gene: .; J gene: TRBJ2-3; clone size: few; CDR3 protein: CASSIEGNFSPYF; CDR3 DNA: TGTGCCAGTAGTATAGAGGGCAACTTCTCGCCGTATTTT
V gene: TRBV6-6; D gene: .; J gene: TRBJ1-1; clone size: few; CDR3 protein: CASSYVAQQNTEAFF; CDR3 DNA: TGTGCCAGCAGTTACGTGGCACAGCAGAACACTGAAGCTTTCTTT
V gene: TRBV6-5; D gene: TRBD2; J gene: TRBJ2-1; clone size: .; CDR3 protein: CASMVETSGYNEQFF; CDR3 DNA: TGTGCCAGCATGGTGGAGACTAGCGGTTACAATGAGCAGTTCTTC
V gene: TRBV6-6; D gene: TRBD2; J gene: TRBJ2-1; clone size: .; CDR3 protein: CASSPRTSNEQFF; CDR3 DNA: TGTGCCAGCAGCCCCCGGACTAGCAATGAGCAGTTCTTC
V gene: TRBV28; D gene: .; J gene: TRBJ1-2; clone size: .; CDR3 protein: CASSSIQVGYGYTF; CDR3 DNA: TGTGCCAGCAGTTCAATTCAGGTGGGCTATGGCTACACCTTC
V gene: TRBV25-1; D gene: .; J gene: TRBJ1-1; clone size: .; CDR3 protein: CASSTSMRRNTEAFF; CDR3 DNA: TGTGCCAGCAGTACCTCGATGCGGAGGAACACTGAAGCTTTCTTT
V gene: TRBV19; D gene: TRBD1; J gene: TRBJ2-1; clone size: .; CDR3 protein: CASTRTGYNEQFF; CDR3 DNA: TGTGCCAGTACTCGGACAGGATACAATGAGCAGTTCTTC
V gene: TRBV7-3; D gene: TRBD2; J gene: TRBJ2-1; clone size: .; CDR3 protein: CASSLPGLAGVDEQFF; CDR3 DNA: TGTGCCAGCAGCTTGCCGGGACTAGCGGGGGTGGATGAGCAGTTCTTC
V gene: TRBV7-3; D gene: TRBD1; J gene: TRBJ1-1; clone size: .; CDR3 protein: CASSLMAGQGSVEAFF; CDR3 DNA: TGTGCCAGCAGCTTAATGGCGGGACAGGGCAGCGTTGAAGCTTTCTTT
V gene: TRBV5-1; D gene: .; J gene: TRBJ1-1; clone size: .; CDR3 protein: CASSFDAVTEAFF; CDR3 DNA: TGCGCCAGCAGTTTCGACGCGGTTACTGAAGCTTTCTTT
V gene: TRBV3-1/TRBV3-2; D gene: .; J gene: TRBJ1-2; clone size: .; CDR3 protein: CASSQAGSAYGYTF; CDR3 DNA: TGTGCCAGCAGCCAAGCGGGGTCAGCCTATGGCTACACCTTC
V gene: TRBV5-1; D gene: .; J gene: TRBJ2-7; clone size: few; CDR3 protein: CASSVRSTGQNYEQYF; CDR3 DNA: TGCGCCAGCAGTGTCCGATCCACGGGACAAAATTACGAGCAGTACTTC
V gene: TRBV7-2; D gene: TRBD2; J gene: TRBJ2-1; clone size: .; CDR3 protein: CASSLSGGGISNEQFF; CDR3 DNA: TGTGCCAGCAGCTTAAGCGGGGGAGGGATAAGCAATGAGCAGTTCTTC
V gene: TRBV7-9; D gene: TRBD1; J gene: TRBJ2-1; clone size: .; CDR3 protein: CASSLASGQGSNEQFF; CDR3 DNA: TGTGCCAGCAGCTTAGCATCGGGACAGGGATCCAATGAGCAGTTCTTC
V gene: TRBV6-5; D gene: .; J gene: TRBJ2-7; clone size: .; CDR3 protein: CASSPIGGASYEQYF; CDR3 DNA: TGTGCCAGCAGCCCCATCGGTGGGGCCTCCTACGAGCAGTACTTC
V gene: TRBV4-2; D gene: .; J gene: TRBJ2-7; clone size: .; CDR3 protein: CASSQDLAGFEQYF; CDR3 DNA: TGTGCCAGCAGCCAAGATCTGGCGGGGTTCGAGCAGTACTTC
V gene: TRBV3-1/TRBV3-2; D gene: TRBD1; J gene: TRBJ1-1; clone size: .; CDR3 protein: CASSLVPGQGENTEAFF; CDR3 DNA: TGTGCCAGCAGCCTCGTCCCGGGACAGGGGGAGAACACTGAAGCTTTCTTT
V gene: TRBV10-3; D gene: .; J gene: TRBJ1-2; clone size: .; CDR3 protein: CAISESGGDSGYTF; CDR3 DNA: TGTGCCATCAGTGAGTCTGGAGGGGACTCTGGCTACACCTTC
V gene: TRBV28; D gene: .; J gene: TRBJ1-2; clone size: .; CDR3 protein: CASSSPDRSYGYTF; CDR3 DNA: TGTGCCAGCAGTTCGCCCGACAGGAGCTATGGCTACACCTTC
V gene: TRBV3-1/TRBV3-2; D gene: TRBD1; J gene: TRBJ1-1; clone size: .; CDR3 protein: CASSRIRTGVVAEAFF; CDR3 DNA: TGTGCCAGCAGCCGAATCAGGACAGGAGTAGTCGCTGAAGCTTTCTTT
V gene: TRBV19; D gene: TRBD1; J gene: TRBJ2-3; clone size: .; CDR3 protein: CASSPTGTGTTDTQYF; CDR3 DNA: TGTGCCAGTAGTCCGACCGGGACAGGGACCACAGATACGCAGTATTTT
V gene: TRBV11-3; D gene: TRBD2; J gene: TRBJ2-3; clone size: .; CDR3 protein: CASSLVVGGPDTQYF; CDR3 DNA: TGTGCCAGCAGCTTAGTTGTGGGAGGGCCAGATACGCAGTATTTT